These 10 T cell receptor beta chains share one sample of origin, sequenced in a study of blood T cell repertoires in COVID-19 (TCRdb year 2020). Libraries were prepared through the immunoSEQ multiplex PCR assay. TCRdb's version of the immuneACCESS table is confined to in-frame rearrangements and falls short of the full clone set. An unresolved V gene accounts for under half of the shortfall where checked; the remainder is of unknown origin. For this sample there are about 55,000 clones; 85% to 90% appear just once. The ten largest make up about 8.5% of the sample. Sequencing was carried out using peripheral blood. The receptors originated from a man in his sixties with active COVID-19.

This chain connects TRBV29-1 to TRBJ2-1, with 8 positions matching TRBD1. Unmatched junction bases numbered 9, after V lost 7 bases and J lost 7 bases. Germline V gives CDR1 SQVTM, CDR2 ANQGSEA. The length of the CDR3 is 13 residues. DNA of the CDR3: TGCAGCGCCGCGGGACAGGTCAAAAATGAGCAGTTCTTC. This codes for CSAAGQVKNEQFF.

V usage is TRBV7-9 and J usage is TRBJ2-2, with 11 bases lining up with TRBD2. V lost 6 bases to trimming and J lost 1 base; unmatched junction nucleotides: 13. The germline CDR1 and CDR2 sequences are SEHNR and FQNEAQ (reference sequence). The CDR3 consists of 19 residues. CDR3 amino acids: CASRTGNRGLAENTGELFF. CDR3 DNA sequence: TGTGCCAGCAGAACAGGGAATCGGGGACTAGCGGAGAACACCGGGGAGCTGTTTTTT.

The chain joins TRBV2 to TRBJ2-2, with D possibly matching TRBD1 (5 bases). The germline V gene encodes CDR1 SNHLY and CDR2 FYNNEI. The CDR3 consists of 16 residues. V shed 1 base and J shed 5 bases, with 14 bases lying between them. Here the CDR3 reads CASSEVQGIRTGELFF. CDR3 sequence (DNA): TGTGCCAGCAGTGAAGTGCAGGGTATTCGAACCGGGGAGCTGTTTTTT.

The rearrangement joins TRBV27 to TRBJ2-1; 7 nucleotides align to TRBD2. CDR3 length: 16 amino acids. With V trimmed by 1 base and J by 9 bases, 12 bases remained unmatched. The germline CDR1 and CDR2 sequences are MNHEY and SMNVEV (reference sequence). The CDR3 DNA reads as TGTGCCAGCAGTTTATGGGAGGGTCTCGGGCAGGGTGAGCAGTTCTTC. Translated: CASSLWEGLGQGEQFF.

V is TRBV5-6 and J is TRBJ2-1; D ambiguous. Germline V gene sequence: CDR1 SGHDT, CDR2 YYEEEE. Between the trimmed V and J ends, which lost 2 bases and 5 bases, there was a span of 11 bases. The CDR3 is made up of 14 amino acids. The CDR3 is CASSFWAGDNEQFF. The CDR3 DNA follows: TGTGCCAGCAGCTTTTGGGCAGGTGACAATGAGCAGTTCTTC.

V and J are TRBV14 and TRBJ1-1, with D uncertain. Germline CDR1 reads SGHDN; CDR2 reads FVKESK. V was cut by 1 base and J by 3 bases, with 12 bases left in between. CDR3 length: 15 amino acids. CDR3 amino acids: CASSQGSGLYTEAFF. CDR3 coding DNA: TGTGCCAGCAGCCAAGGTTCAGGTTTGTACACTGAAGCTTTCTTT. The variable domain in full, with the rest retrieved from reference TRBV14 and TRBJ1-1, is EAGVTQFPSHSVIEKGQTVTLRCDPISGHDNLYWYRRVMGKEIKFLLHFVKESKQDESGMPNNRFLAERTGGTYSTLKVQPAELEDSGVYFCASSQGSGLYTEAFFGQGTRLTVV.

The chain employs TRBV9 and TRBJ2-7; the D gene is possibly TRBD2 (6 bases). CDR1 and CDR2 from the germline V gene are SGDLS and YYNGEE. The CDR3 covers 15 residues. V lost 0 bases and J 2 bases, leaving 12 bases between the germline ends. CDR3 loop: CASSVEAGLPYEQYF. CDR3 DNA sequence: TGTGCCAGCAGCGTAGAGGCGGGATTGCCCTACGAGCAGTACTTC.

J is TRBJ2-1 and V is TRBV9; the match to TRBD2 covers 12 bases. CDR3 length equals 16 residues. From germline, CDR1 is SGDLS and CDR2 YYNGEE. J lost 6 bases, V lost 2 bases, and 6 bases had no gene match. For the CDR3, the DNA is TGTGCCAGCAGCGTCCTCCTAGCGGGAGGGATCAATGAGCAGTTCTTC. Its translation: CASSVLLAGGINEQFF.

V usage is TRBV19 and J usage is TRBJ2-1; D possibly corresponds to TRBD2 (5 bases). The CDR3 runs 13 residues. Trimming left V 1 base short and J 9 bases short, with 10 bases between. Germline assignment: CDR1 LNHDA and CDR2 SQIVND (reference sequence). The CDR3 DNA reads as TGTGCCAGTAGTATAGTGAGGGATAGTGAGCAGTTCTTC. This gives the protein CASSIVRDSEQFF.

J is TRBJ2-1 and V is TRBV11-2, with 10 bases lining up with TRBD2. With 5 bases clipped from V and 5 bases from J, the junction kept 9 bases outside the gene matches. This CDR3 has 16 residues. CDR1 and CDR2 from the germline V gene are SGHAT and FQNNGV. CDR3 region: CASSGGVGTSDNEQFF. The CDR3 DNA is TGTGCCAGCAGCGGTGGAGTAGGGACTAGCGACAATGAGCAGTTCTTC.